This is a list of T cell receptor beta chains from one sample in a study of blood T cell repertoires in COVID-19. Generated by immunoSEQ multiplex PCR, the TCRdb table keeps only in-frame clones and is missing some. The table records some 200,000 clones, about nine tenths of them present only once. The material sequenced was PBMCs or T cells enriched from blood (not recorded which). The receptors were sampled from a woman in her 30s who had recovered from COVID-19. CDR3s include the opening cysteine and the closing phenylalanine or tryptophan. The D gene is left open where the match is weak. The size field is filled for only some rows; it gives once, few, many or a size class.

d_call j_call clone_size v_call cdr3_nt cdr3_aa
NA TRBJ1-2 few TRBV29-1 TGCAGCGTGGGAGTGCGCGCTAACTATGGCTACACCTTC CSVGVRANYGYTF
NA TRBJ2-6 NA TRBV11-2 TGTGCCAGCAGTCCAGTGGGCAGTTTTTTATCTGGGGCCAACGTCCTGACTTTC CASSPVGSFLSGANVLTF
TRBD2 TRBJ2-1 NA TRBV7-2 TGTGCCAGCAGCTTAGCGGGGTGGTCTAGCGGAAACAATGAGCAGTTCTTC CASSLAGWSSGNNEQFF
TRBD2 TRBJ2-1 NA TRBV4-2 TGTGCCAGCAGCCAAGATGGGACTAGCGGGGGAAATGAGCAGTTCTTC CASSQDGTSGGNEQFF
NA TRBJ1-1 NA TRBV28 TGTGCCATCAACACAGGGCTTGGAGACACTGAAGCTTTCTTT CAINTGLGDTEAFF
TRBD2 TRBJ2-7 NA TRBV7-2 TGTGCCAGCAGCTTAGCGGTGGCGGGGGACCCCTACGAGCAGTACTTC CASSLAVAGDPYEQYF
TRBD1 TRBJ1-2 NA TRBV27 TGTGCCAGCAGCCGCAACCCGACAGGGGGTGGTGGCTACACCTTC CASSRNPTGGGGYTF
NA TRBJ2-7 NA TRBV6-1 TGTGCCAGCAGTGAGGGGGAAGGGGGCTCCTACGAGCAGTACTTC CASSEGEGGSYEQYF
NA TRBJ1-4 NA TRBV7-2 TGTGCCAGCAGCTTAGCGCGGGGGGGGAGTGAAAAACTGTTTTTT CASSLARGGSEKLFF
TRBD1 TRBJ2-3 NA TRBV5-1 TGCGCCAGCAGCTTGGAGGGTCGGACAGGGGACACAGATACGCAGTATTTT CASSLEGRTGDTDTQYF
NA TRBJ2-5 NA TRBV5-1 TGCGCCAGCAACCTACTAGGAGAGACCCAGTACTTC CASNLLGETQYF
TRBD2 TRBJ2-5 NA TRBV18 TGTGCCAGCACGGGGACTATCCAAGAGACCCAGTACTTC CASTGTIQETQYF
TRBD1 TRBJ1-2 NA TRBV27 TGTGCCAGCAGTCTGGGACAGGGGGCAGGGAGGTATGGCTACACCTTC CASSLGQGAGRYGYTF
TRBD1 TRBJ2-7 NA TRBV11-2 TGTGCCAGCAGCTTAGGGACAGGGCCCTACGAGCAGTACTTC CASSLGTGPYEQYF
TRBD2 TRBJ2-3 NA TRBV4-3 TGCGCCAGCAGCCCCCAAACTAGCGGGGGTGGGGCAGATACGCAGTATTTT CASSPQTSGGGADTQYF
TRBD2 TRBJ2-3 NA TRBV4-1 TGCGCCAGCAGCCAAGATAAGCGGGAGTTTCGTTACACAGATACGCAGTATTTT CASSQDKREFRYTDTQYF
NA TRBJ1-1 NA TRBV11-2 TGTGCCAGCAGCTTAGTCAGGTCTGAAGCTTTCTTT CASSLVRSEAFF
NA TRBJ2-2 many TRBV19 TGTGCCAGTAGTATGGGACAGAACACCGGGGAGCTGTTTTTT CASSMGQNTGELFF
NA TRBJ1-4 NA TRBV30 TGTGCCTGGACAGGTATTAATGAAAAACTGTTTTTT CAWTGINEKLFF
TRBD1 TRBJ1-6 NA TRBV14 TGTGCCAGCAGCCTCGGGGACAGGGTCCTCCACTTT CASSLGDRVLHF
NA TRBJ1-5 NA TRBV19 TGTGCCAGTAGTATGGTCGTCGGTCATAGCAATCAGCCCCAGCATTTT CASSMVVGHSNQPQHF
NA TRBJ1-6 NA TRBV11-1 TGTGCCAGCAGCTTAGGAGGGACTTCGAATTCACCCCTCCACTTT CASSLGGTSNSPLHF
NA TRBJ1-5 NA TRBV24-1 TGTGCCACCAGTGACCCCGGGGATAGCAATCAGCCCCAGCATTTT CATSDPGDSNQPQHF
NA TRBJ2-3 NA TRBV7-9 TGTGCCAGCAGCTTAGAGACAGGCAGCACAGATACGCAGTATTTT CASSLETGSTDTQYF
NA TRBJ1-2 NA TRBV18 TGTGCCAGCTCTAATCTAGAGGGGGATGGCTACACCTTC CASSNLEGDGYTF
TRBD1 TRBJ1-5 NA TRBV9 TGTGCCAGCAGCAAGGACAGGGGGCAGGATCAGCCCCAGCATTTT CASSKDRGQDQPQHF
NA TRBJ1-1 NA TRBV19 TGTGCCAGTAGGGAGGGTTTGAACACTGAAGCTTTCTTT CASREGLNTEAFF
TRBD2 TRBJ2-1 NA TRBV11-3 TGTGCCAGCCGGCTAGCGGGAGACAACAATGAGCAGTTCTTC CASRLAGDNNEQFF
TRBD2 TRBJ2-5 NA TRBV4-3 TGCGCCAGCAGCCAACTACTAGCGGGATTAGAGACCCAGTACTTC CASSQLLAGLETQYF
NA TRBJ1-4 NA TRBV7-2 TGTGCCAGCAGCCTTAGCTCGGTTATGAGGAGTGAAAAACTGTTTTTT CASSLSSVMRSEKLFF
NA TRBJ1-6 NA TRBV5-1 TGCGCCAGCAGCTCCGACAGAATTGGGAATTCACCCCTCCACTTT CASSSDRIGNSPLHF
TRBD2 TRBJ2-3 NA TRBV11-2 TGTGCCAGCAGCGTATTTCAGCGGGGGACGGGCACAGATACGCAGTATTTT CASSVFQRGTGTDTQYF
NA TRBJ1-1 NA TRBV19 TGTGCCAGCGACGGGGGTCCTGAAGCTTTCTTT CASDGGPEAFF
NA TRBJ2-7 NA TRBV6-2/TRBV6-3 TGTGCCAGCAGTCATTTCTACGAGCAGTACTTC CASSHFYEQYF
TRBD1 TRBJ1-5 NA TRBV19 TGTGCCAGTAGCCCCGACAGGGCCTCGGAGCAGCCCCAGCATTTT CASSPDRASEQPQHF
TRBD1 TRBJ1-5 NA TRBV6-2/TRBV6-3 TGTGCCAGCAGTTTATCCGGGACAGGTTATCAGCCCCAGCATTTT CASSLSGTGYQPQHF
TRBD1 TRBJ1-1 NA TRBV10-3 TGTGCCATCAGGGAGGACAGGGCGAACACTGAAGCTTTCTTT CAIREDRANTEAFF
NA TRBJ1-6 NA TRBV19 TGTGCCAGTATCGGCTCCTATAATTCACCCCTCCACTTT CASIGSYNSPLHF
NA TRBJ1-2 NA TRBV4-3 TGCGCCAGCAGCCAAGATTGGGCAGAAGGAAACTATGGCTACACCTTC CASSQDWAEGNYGYTF
NA TRBJ1-1 NA TRBV7-6 TGTGCCAGCAGCCCCTTTCAGGGTTTGGGTGAAGCTTTCTTT CASSPFQGLGEAFF